The sample holds a few counts of the clone carrying this TCR beta chain. Its antigen is unidentified. CDR1 and CDR2 (germline): LNHNV, YYDKDF (reference sequence). Trimming cost V 4 bases and J 2 bases, with 21 bases left between them. This CDR3 region has 17 residues. MiXCR was used by TCRdb to re-call the PCR reads. The sample yields some 37,000 clones, roughly 20% seen once. Every patient was untreated before thyroid surgery. This sample is part of a study of metastatic and nonmetastatic thyroid tumors. Background on the study: Where malignant and benign thyroid patients were concerned, repertoires were compared across blood and tumor or nodule tissue. The study's findings and limits: Versus benign nodules, malignant thyroid tumors reportedly had significantly higher TCR beta diversity, in blood and tumor.

The clonotype comes from a female donor with papillary thyroid cancer or a benign thyroid nodule (not recorded which). Some clones in this sample may be carry-over from other donors' samples. This chain links TRBV15 with TRBJ2-7; D could derive from TRBD1 or TRBD2 (5 bases each). Sequencing used blood. The DNA of the CDR3 is TGTGCCACCAGCATGGGGTTCACATTGGGGGATCCCTACGAGCAGTACTTC. Protein sequence: CATSMGFTLGDPYEQYF.